The 20 T cell receptor beta chains presented below share a single source sample, sequenced in a study of blood T cell repertoires in COVID-19. Clones were read by immunoSEQ multiplex PCR, and TCRdb kept only the in-frame ones, dropping some. The data contain approximately 200,000 clones, 86% of them seen just once; the ten biggest clones take up 8% to 10%. Sequencing was performed on PBMCs or T cells enriched from blood (not recorded which). These receptors were collected from a woman between 25 and 40 years old who had recovered from COVID-19.

V is TRBV9 and J is TRBJ2-3; D call uncertain. V lost 0 bases and J 0 bases, leaving 8 bases between the germline ends. The germline gives CDR1 SGDLS, CDR2 YYNGEE. The CDR3 is 15 amino acids. The CDR3 loop reads CASSVDVASTDTQYF. The CDR3 DNA sequence: TGTGCCAGCAGCGTAGATGTAGCTAGCACAGATACGCAGTATTTT. Full variable domain (outside the CDR3, taken from reference TRBV9 and TRBJ2-3): DSGVTQTPKHLITATGQRVTLRCSPRSGDLSVYWYQQSLDQGLQFLIQYYNGEERAKGNILERFSAQQFPDLHSELNLSSLELGDSALYFCASSVDVASTDTQYFGPGTRLTVL.

This clone has just a few counts. This chain joins TRBV2 and TRBJ2-5; 11 nucleotides line up with TRBD2. This CDR3 is 16 amino acids long. Germline CDR1 and CDR2: SNHLY and FYNNEI. Germline trimming cut 4 bases from V and 3 bases from J; bases unmatched to any gene: 7. The CDR3 DNA sequence: TGTGCCAGCAGTGCGTTACTAGCGGGAGTAGAAGAGACCCAGTACTTC. The encoded protein is CASSALLAGVEETQYF.

This chain connects TRBV27 to TRBJ2-1, with 12 bases that match TRBD2. Per germline, CDR1 MNHEY and CDR2 SMNVEV (reference sequence). The junction had 8 bases not matched to a gene; V was cut back by 3 bases and J by 5 bases. This CDR3 has 17 residues. The CDR3 coding sequence is TGTGCCAGCAGTTTCGACCCCACTAGCGGGAGGCACAATGAGCAGTTCTTC. It codes for CASSFDPTSGRHNEQFF.

Details on this clone: The sample contains more than one DNA sequence encoding this CDR3. V usage is TRBV28 and J usage is TRBJ2-6, with D hard to call. Trimming removed 4 bases from V and 0 bases from J, with 10 bases in between. The CDR3 is 16 amino acids. Germline V gives CDR1 MDHEN, CDR2 SYDVKM. CDR3 protein: CASSSPGRSGANVLTF. CDR3 DNA: TGTGCCAGCAGTTCTCCGGGTCGCTCTGGGGCCAACGTCCTGACTTTC.

This clone was seen a handful of times. The CDR3 loop reads CASSPGTRYEQYF. As DNA, the CDR3 is TGTGCCAGCTCACCAGGGACTCGGTACGAGCAGTACTTC. The rearrangement links TRBV18 to TRBJ2-7; D is perhaps TRBD2 (6 bases). Germline CDR1 is KGHSH and CDR2 is LQKENI. The V gene lost 2 bases and the J gene lost 4 bases, with 9 bases spanning the gap. This CDR3 contains 13 residues.

This clone was detected a few times. J is TRBJ1-3 and V is TRBV4-1, with 9 bases that match TRBD1. Germline CDR1 reads MGHRA; CDR2 reads YSYEKL. This CDR3 comprises 16 residues. V shed 0 bases and J 8 bases; nucleotides not matched to a gene: 8. The CDR3 DNA follows: TGCGCCAGCAGCCAAGAACAGGACAGGGGCTGGGACACCATATATTTT. It specifies CASSQEQDRGWDTIYF.

CDR3 region: CASTFTRGRNTGELFF. The CDR3 DNA follows: TGTGCCAGCACCTTTACAAGGGGGCGGAACACCGGGGAGCTGTTTTTT. V is TRBV25-1 and J is TRBJ2-2; TRBD1 matches at 7 bases. The CDR3 covers 16 residues. V lost 7 bases to trimming and J lost 1 base; unmatched junction nucleotides: 9. Germline values: CDR1 MGHDK, CDR2 SYGVNS.

The rearrangement joins TRBV7-8 to TRBJ1-2; TRBD1 aligns across 7 bases. V was pared by 0 bases and J by 3 bases, with 4 bases of the junction left unmatched. This CDR3 has 15 residues. Germline V lookup: CDR1 SGHVS, CDR2 FQNEAQ. The CDR3 protein is CASSLARGTDYGYTF. Written as DNA, the CDR3 is TGTGCCAGCAGCTTAGCTAGGGGGACAGACTATGGCTACACCTTC.

The rearrangement uses TRBV27 and TRBJ2-6, with 8 bases aligning to TRBD1. CDR1 is MNHEY, CDR2 SMNVEV, per germline (reference sequence). The CDR3 is 16 amino acids. The V and J ends lost 6 bases and 9 bases, in that order; junction bases with no gene match: 13. The CDR3 sequence is CASSRKTGDRFNVLTF. CDR3 in DNA: TGTGCCAGCAGCCGAAAGACAGGGGACAGGTTCAACGTCCTGACTTTC.

This clone was picked up a small number of times. The chain recombines TRBV28 with TRBJ1-4, with D unclear. Germline CDR1 and CDR2: MDHEN and SYDVKM. V shed 9 bases and J shed 9 bases, with 11 bases lying between them. The CDR3 contains 11 residues. The CDR3 here is CASQWAKKLFF. The CDR3 DNA reads as TGTGCCAGTCAATGGGCCAAAAAACTGTTTTTT.

The chain joins TRBV6-5 to TRBJ1-5, with D possibly TRBD1 on 5 matching bases. The germline V and J ends were trimmed by 10 bases and 6 bases, with 16 bases remaining between them. The CDR3 is made up of 13 amino acids. Germline V gene sequence: CDR1 MNHEY, CDR2 SVGAGI. This chain's CDR3 is CATFSGFGQPQHF. CDR3 DNA: TGTGCCACATTTTCAGGGTTCGGTCAGCCCCAGCATTTT.

This rearrangement joins TRBV3-1 (or the pseudogene TRBV3-2) to TRBJ1-2; D is possibly TRBD1 (5 bases). The V gene's germline CDR1 is LGHDT and CDR2 YNNKEL (reference sequence). This CDR3 spans 15 amino acids. The V end lost 4 bases, the J end lost 0 bases, and 12 bases lay between the germline ends. The CDR3 nucleotides are TGTGCCAGCAGCCTCCGACAGACTCCTAACTATGGCTACACCTTC. Protein: CASSLRQTPNYGYTF.

The V call is TRBV5-4, the J call TRBJ2-3, with 9 bases identical to TRBD2. Germline V gene data show CDR1 as SGHNT and CDR2 as YYREEE (reference sequence). J lost 2 bases, V lost 4 bases, and 5 bases had no gene match. CDR3 length: 15 residues. The CDR3: CASSLAGGATDTQYF. The CDR3 nucleotides are TGTGCCAGCAGCCTTGCGGGGGGGGCCACAGATACGCAGTATTTT.

The J gene is TRBJ2-2, the V gene TRBV7-6; TRBD2 matches 9 bases. This CDR3 has 18 residues. Germline V gene sequence: CDR1 SGHVS, CDR2 FNYEAQ. V shed 1 base and J 5 bases; nucleotides not matched to a gene: 11. The CDR3 reads CASSLGRRGRAETGELFF. The CDR3 DNA sequence: TGTGCCAGCAGCTTAGGGCGACGCGGGAGGGCCGAGACCGGGGAGCTGTTTTTT.

The rearrangement links TRBV3-1 (or the pseudogene TRBV3-2) to TRBJ2-7, with D possibly being TRBD2 (5 bases). Germline lookup yields CDR1 LGHDT and CDR2 YNNKEL (reference sequence). Trimming took 4 bases from V and 3 from J, leaving 7 bases between them. The CDR3 sequence is 12 residues long. The CDR3 region is CASSRGGYEQYF. The DNA for the CDR3 is TGTGCCAGCAGCCGAGGAGGCTACGAGCAGTACTTC.

The chain combines TRBV6-2 or TRBV6-3 with TRBJ2-7, with 9 positions matching TRBD2. The CDR3 has 15 amino acids. Per the germline V gene, CDR1 is MNHEY and CDR2 is SVGEGT. Trimming took 4 bases from V and 4 from J; bases not matched to a gene: 8. CDR3 sequence: CASSSELAGVYEQYF. DNA for the CDR3: TGTGCCAGCAGTTCCGAATTAGCGGGGGTTTACGAGCAGTACTTC.

This clone was picked up a small number of times. The V gene is TRBV3-1 (or the pseudogene TRBV3-2), the J gene TRBJ2-7; 8 bases match TRBD1. Germline CDR1 and CDR2: LGHDT and YNNKEL (reference sequence). V shed 2 bases, J shed 6 bases, and the junction held 0 bases outside the gene matches. CDR3 size: 12 residues. The CDR3 bases are TGTGCCAGCAGCCAACAGGGGGCCGAGCAGTACTTC. Its translation is CASSQQGAEQYF.

The rearrangement links TRBV28 to TRBJ1-6, with D unclear. V lost 6 bases and J 10 bases, leaving 10 bases between the germline ends. Germline V gene sequence: CDR1 MDHEN, CDR2 SYDVKM. The CDR3 totals 12 residues. The CDR3 nucleotides are TGTGCCAGCAGGAACTGGGCCTCACCCCTCCACTTT. Protein product: CASRNWASPLHF.

The chain links TRBV5-1 to TRBJ1-1, with 11 bases lining up with TRBD1. The V gene's germline CDR1 is SGHRS and CDR2 YFSETQ. Germline trimming cut 3 bases from V and 4 bases from J; bases unmatched to any gene: 2. This CDR3 comprises 14 residues. The CDR3 DNA follows: TGCGCCAGCAGCTGGGGGACAGGGGGCACTGAAGCTTTCTTT. Its translation: CASSWGTGGTEAFF.

This chain links TRBV5-4 with TRBJ2-6; weak D call: TRBD1 (6 bases). CDR1 and CDR2 (germline): SGHNT, YYREEE (reference sequence). CDR3 length: 15 residues. V was cut by 5 bases and J by 2 bases, with 11 bases left in between. CDR3 nucleotide sequence: TGTGCCAGCAGTTCAGGGGTGGCTGGGGCCAACGTCCTGACTTTC. Its translation: CASSSGVAGANVLTF.